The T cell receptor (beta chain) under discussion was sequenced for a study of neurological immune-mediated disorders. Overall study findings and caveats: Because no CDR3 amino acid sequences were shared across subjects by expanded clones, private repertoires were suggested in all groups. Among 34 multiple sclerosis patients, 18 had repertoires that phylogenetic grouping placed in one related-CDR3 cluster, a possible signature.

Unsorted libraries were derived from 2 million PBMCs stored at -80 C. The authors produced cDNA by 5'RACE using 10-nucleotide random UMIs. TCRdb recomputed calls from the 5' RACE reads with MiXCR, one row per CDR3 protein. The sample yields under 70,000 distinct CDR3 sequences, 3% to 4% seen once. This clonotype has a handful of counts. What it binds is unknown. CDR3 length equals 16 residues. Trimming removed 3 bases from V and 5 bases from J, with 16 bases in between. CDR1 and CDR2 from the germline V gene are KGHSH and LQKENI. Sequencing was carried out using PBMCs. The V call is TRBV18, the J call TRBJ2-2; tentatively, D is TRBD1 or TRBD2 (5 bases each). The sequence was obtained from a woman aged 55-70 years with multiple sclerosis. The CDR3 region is CASSPTRSGATGELFF. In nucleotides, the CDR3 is TGTGCCAGCTCACCGACGCGCTCCGGGGCAACCGGGGAGCTGTTTTTT.